The rows below give T cell receptor beta chains drawn from one sample of a study of early T cells in non-severe SARS-CoV-2 infection. TCRdb re-derived calls from the 5' RACE reads in MiXCR, one entry per CDR3 protein. The sample contains more than 80,000 distinct CDR3 sequences, approximately 15% of which appear only once. Sequencing was done on a sample of whole blood. The receptors stem from an adult who was a healthcare worker with PCR-confirmed SARS-CoV-2 infection or an uninfected control (not recorded which). Both conserved end residues are part of each CDR3.

V gene: TRBV18; CDR3 protein: CASSPGGPVDEQYF
V gene: TRBV29-1; CDR3 protein: CSTITGAYEQYF
V gene: TRBV5-1; CDR3 protein: CASSLGPGNTYEQYF
V gene: TRBV21-1; CDR3 protein: CASRVKPRAGELFF
V gene: TRBV7-6; CDR3 protein: CASSFGADTQYF
V gene: TRBV2; CDR3 protein: CASSTGGGDSTEAFF
V gene: TRBV3-1; CDR3 protein: CASSRTPLEGTIYF
V gene: TRBV20-1; CDR3 protein: CSARDSGGTDTQYF
V gene: TRBV7-3; CDR3 protein: CASSWDPHNEQFF
V gene: TRBV30; CDR3 protein: CAWSGTGDQPQHF
V gene: TRBV7-2; CDR3 protein: CASSGQGGTNEKLFF
V gene: TRBV5-1; CDR3 protein: CASSLGGDTEAFF
V gene: TRBV27; CDR3 protein: CASSKTGTEYQPQHF
V gene: TRBV2; CDR3 protein: CASSEDRGGPEAFF
V gene: TRBV20-1; CDR3 protein: CSAGRPEETQYF
V gene: TRBV7-6; CDR3 protein: CASSFRQGAFGNTIYF
V gene: TRBV6-5; CDR3 protein: CASSDGLAGVAELFF
V gene: TRBV7-9; CDR3 protein: CASSTSSGIAYNEQFF
V gene: TRBV6-6; CDR3 protein: CASSYRAGVRADTQYF
V gene: TRBV7-2; CDR3 protein: CASSPTRVLGRTEAFF
V gene: TRBV6-5; CDR3 protein: CASSYWGSGTGELFF
V gene: TRBV6-2/TRBV6-3; CDR3 protein: CASSALGEKLFF
V gene: TRBV7-9; CDR3 protein: CASSPRDYSYEQYF
V gene: TRBV7-2; CDR3 protein: CASSPPSGDYYGYTF
V gene: TRBV10-3; CDR3 protein: CATSLEGETQYF
V gene: TRBV19; CDR3 protein: CASSPQTVGNQPQHF
V gene: TRBV12-3/TRBV12-4; CDR3 protein: CASSPLAEQFF
V gene: TRBV5-1; CDR3 protein: CASSYRTAVPNVLTF
V gene: TRBV7-2; CDR3 protein: CASSPDLAGGVRNEQYF
V gene: TRBV5-6; CDR3 protein: CASRRTSGNTIYF
V gene: TRBV12-3/TRBV12-4; CDR3 protein: CASSTNIDSGNTIYF
V gene: TRBV7-7; CDR3 protein: CASSLRTGNTGELIF
V gene: TRBV5-1; CDR3 protein: CASSSGLAGGNYEQYF
V gene: TRBV1; CDR3 protein: CTSSQVADRAAYEQYF
V gene: TRBV29-1; CDR3 protein: CSVDPGYGYTF
V gene: TRBV20-1; CDR3 protein: CSARVLLAGGLEQFF
V gene: TRBV29-1; CDR3 protein: CSVPTGSASGQYF
V gene: TRBV27; CDR3 protein: CASEDKVTNEKLFF
V gene: TRBV6-5; CDR3 protein: CASGEIYSNQPQHF
V gene: TRBV9; CDR3 protein: CASSNPAQGSGNTIYF
V gene: TRBV29-1; CDR3 protein: CSVEIIEGGEQFF
V gene: TRBV6-1; CDR3 protein: CASRPLGTEYEAFF
V gene: TRBV10-3; CDR3 protein: CAISESLAGGLNEQFF
V gene: TRBV20-1; CDR3 protein: CSALTDSYGYTF
V gene: TRBV5-6; CDR3 protein: CASSLAIRALSF
V gene: TRBV6-5; CDR3 protein: CAIGTGSTDTQYF
V gene: TRBV7-6; CDR3 protein: CASSLELGTGELFF
V gene: TRBV7-9; CDR3 protein: CASAALNEKLFF
V gene: TRBV27; CDR3 protein: CASSPGQGGAYTF
V gene: TRBV29-1; CDR3 protein: CSHQGATFYNEQFF
V gene: TRBV11-2; CDR3 protein: CASSLKYGSGRMNEQFF
V gene: TRBV9; CDR3 protein: CASSSSPGELFF
V gene: TRBV28; CDR3 protein: CASSLPGADEQFF